This TCR beta chain was found in a study of T cells after yellow fever vaccination. Across the study: Fractions containing few cells were prepared with SMART-Seq v4 Ultra Low Input.

Synthesis of TCR cDNA relied on 5'RACE template switching, which attached a universal primer site and UMIs. TCRdb ran MiXCR on the 5' RACE reads and lists one entry per CDR3 protein. Counted here are 450,000 to 550,000 distinct CDR3 sequences, 21% occurring once; the ten biggest clones make up roughly 16%. Turning to this clonotype: As yet, its antigen is unknown.

Whole-study findings and limits: A large majority of primary-vaccination clones showed up again after the booster (approximately 96% CD4, around 90% CD8).

The source was PBMCs, collected 20 to 25 days after the first yellow fever vaccination. The receptor was derived from a man aged 18 to 29 who received the YFV17D yellow fever vaccine.

CDR3 nucleotides: TGTGCCAGCAGCACCCGGGAGTCCTGGGGAGAGACCCAGTACTTC. Protein: CASSTRESWGETQYF. The genes are TRBV5-5 and TRBJ2-5; possible D gene TRBD2, 6 bases. Germline V CDR1 and CDR2: SGHKS, YYEKEE (reference sequence). The V gene lost 4 bases and the J gene lost 4 bases, with 17 bases spanning the gap. The CDR3 length is 15 residues.